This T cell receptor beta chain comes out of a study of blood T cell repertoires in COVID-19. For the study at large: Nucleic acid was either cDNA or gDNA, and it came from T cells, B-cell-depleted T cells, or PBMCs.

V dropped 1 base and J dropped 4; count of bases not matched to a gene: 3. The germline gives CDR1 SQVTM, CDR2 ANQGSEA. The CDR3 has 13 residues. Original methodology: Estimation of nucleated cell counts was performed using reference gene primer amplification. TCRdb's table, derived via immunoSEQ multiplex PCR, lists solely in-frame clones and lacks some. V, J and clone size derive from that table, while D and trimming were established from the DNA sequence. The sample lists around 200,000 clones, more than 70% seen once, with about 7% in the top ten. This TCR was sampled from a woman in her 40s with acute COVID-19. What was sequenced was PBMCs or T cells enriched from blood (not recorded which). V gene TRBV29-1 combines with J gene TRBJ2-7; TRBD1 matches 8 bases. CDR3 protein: CSVEGQGLYEQYF. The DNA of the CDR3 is TGCAGCGTTGAAGGACAGGGGTTATACGAGCAGTACTTC.